The next 7 T cell receptor beta chains were all read from a single sample in a study of blood T cells in healthy people across ages. A second PCR of 7 to 11 cycles used a sample-barcoded 5' primer and a J-beta primer mix. TCRdb used MiXCR to reprocess the 5' RACE reads, holding one entry per CDR3 protein. The repertoire consists of around 1,900,000 distinct CDR3 sequences, with more than 35% occurring once and the leading ten covering about 21%. Specimen: blood. The receptors derive from a human donor in good health.

This clonotype was seen more than once but under ten times. The rearrangement joins TRBV9 to TRBJ2-3; D unresolved. This CDR3 is 13 amino acids long. The germline V and J ends were trimmed by 3 bases and 3 bases, with 8 bases remaining between them. Germline loops: CDR1 SGDLS, CDR2 YYNGEE. The CDR3 region is CASSAGATDTQYF. CDR3 coding DNA: TGTGCCAGCAGCGCGGGCGCGACAGATACGCAGTATTTT.

The table lists this clonotype with a few counts. V is TRBV29-1 and J is TRBJ1-2; 7 nucleotides align to TRBD1. This CDR3 is built from 14 residues. CDR1 SQVTM and CDR2 ANQGSEA come from the germline V gene. The V segment lost 6 bases and the J segment 4 bases; nucleotides outside the gene matches: 11. CDR3 DNA sequence: TGCAGCGTGGGGACAGCGACGAAGAGCTATGGCTACACCTTC. Its translation: CSVGTATKSYGYTF. Supplemented by reference TRBV29-1 and TRBJ1-2, the full variable domain reads SAVISQKPSRDICQRGTSLTIQCQVDSQVTMMFWYRQQPGQSLTLIATANQGSEATYESGFVIDKFPISRPNLTFSTLTVSNMSPEDSSIYLCSVGTATKSYGYTFGSGTRLTVV.

This clonotype was detected a few times. The chain has TRBV7-2 and TRBJ2-1; D is ambiguous. The CDR3 covers 15 residues. V gave up 1 base and J gave up 9 bases, with 16 bases separating them. The germline CDR1 and CDR2 sequences are SGHTA and FQGNSA. The CDR3 region has the DNA TGTGCCAGCAGCTTAGGCGAGGCCGAGGTTACTGAGCAGTTCTTC. Translated, it gives CASSLGEAEVTEQFF.

The chain joins TRBV9 to TRBJ1-2, with 7 bases aligning to TRBD1. J lost 5 bases, V lost 3 bases, and 10 bases had no gene match. The CDR3 covers 15 residues. Looked up from germline, CDR1 is SGDLS and CDR2 is YYNGEE. CDR3 sequence reads: CASSGTGRITYGYTF. In nucleotides, the CDR3 is TGTGCCAGCAGCGGGACAGGACGAATCACGTATGGCTACACCTTC.

This rearrangement joins TRBV6-5 to TRBJ1-1; D gene uncertain. From germline, CDR1 is MNHEY and CDR2 SVGAGI. This CDR3 spans 15 amino acids. V dropped 3 bases and J dropped 4 bases, with 15 bases sitting between them. Here the CDR3 DNA reads TGTGCCAGCAGTTATGGTCTCACTGGGGTCACTGAAGCTTTCTTT. It is translated as CASSYGLTGVTEAFF.

The V gene is TRBV18, the J gene TRBJ1-1, with 8 bases matching TRBD1. Germline V CDR1 and CDR2: KGHSH, LQKENI. The trim removed 4 bases at V and 6 bases at J, leaving 13 bases unmatched. The CDR3 extends over 16 amino acids. As DNA, the CDR3 is TGTGCCAGCTCACTCCACTCAGGGGGCGGGAGCGCTGAAGCTTTCTTT. It codes for CASSLHSGGGSAEAFF.

This clonotype was counted a few times. This chain connects TRBV7-6 to TRBJ1-4; 7 bases fit TRBD1. Per the germline V gene, CDR1 is SGHVS and CDR2 is FNYEAQ. CDR3 length equals 16 residues. The J segment lost 0 bases and the V segment lost 2 bases, leaving 3 bases of the junction unmatched. The CDR3 reads CASSLWGTATNEKLFF. The CDR3 nucleotides are TGTGCCAGCAGCTTATGGGGGACAGCAACTAATGAAAAACTGTTTTTT.